One and the same sample provided the 29 T cell receptor beta chains below, sequenced in a study of patients and donors after allogeneic stem cell transplantation. TCRdb re-analysed the RT-PCR reads in MiXCR, keeping a single row per CDR3 protein. The profile shows hundreds of thousands of distinct CDR3 sequences, roughly 17% of them singletons. The sample consisted of blood, either unsorted or a sorted T cell fraction (not recorded which). Receptors originate from a human donor who was either an allogeneic HSCT recipient or a stem cell or donor lymphocyte infusion donor (not recorded which). It is not recorded whose cells these are; they may come from a transplant donor.

This clonotype was seen many times. This chain joins TRBV4-1 and TRBJ2-7; no clear D. The CDR3 spans 14 residues. V was pared by 1 base and J by 3 bases, with 10 bases between. Germline CDR1 reads MGHRA; CDR2 reads YSYEKL. CDR3 sequence (DNA): TGCGCCAGCAGCCAAGCTCGCTCGGGCTACGAGCAGTACTTC. It translates to CASSQARSGYEQYF.

V gene TRBV20-1 combines with J gene TRBJ2-7; 10 bases map to TRBD1. CDR1 DFQATT and CDR2 SNEGSKA come from the germline V gene (reference sequence). This CDR3 region has 18 residues. V dropped 6 bases and J dropped 2; count of bases not matched to a gene: 19. The CDR3: CSALSGREGQGSPYEQYF. CDR3 DNA: TGCAGTGCGCTGTCGGGTCGAGAGGGACAGGGGTCGCCCTACGAGCAGTACTTC.

CDR3 nucleotides: TGTGCCAGCAGCGTAGAGGGGTCTAGCACCGGGGAGCTGTTTTTT. This codes for CASSVEGSSTGELFF. V usage is TRBV9 and J usage is TRBJ2-2; D possibly corresponds to TRBD1 (5 bases). The CDR3 length is 15 residues. Trimming cost V 0 bases and J 4 bases, with 10 bases left between them. In germline, CDR1 is SGDLS, CDR2 YYNGEE.

This sequence joins TRBV19 and TRBJ1-1, with D uncertain. Trimming shortened V by 4 bases and J by 2 bases, and 8 bases separated the two germline ends. CDR1 is LNHDA and CDR2 is SQIVND in the germline V gene (reference sequence). The CDR3 totals 13 residues. CDR3 DNA sequence: TGTGCCAGTAGTAGGCCAGGAAACACTGAAGCTTTCTTT. Residues: CASSRPGNTEAFF.

The chain has TRBV7-9 and TRBJ2-5, with 7 nucleotides matching TRBD1. Germline lookup yields CDR1 SEHNR and CDR2 FQNEAQ (reference sequence). The trim removed 4 bases at V and 5 bases at J, leaving 7 bases unmatched. The CDR3 length is 14 residues. The CDR3: CASSYRDSRETQYF. The CDR3 bases are TGTGCCAGCAGCTACCGGGACAGCCGGGAGACCCAGTACTTC. Full variable domain (outside the CDR3, taken from reference TRBV7-9 and TRBJ2-5): DTGVSQNPRHKITKRGQNVTFRCDPISEHNRLYWYRQTLGQGPEFLTYFQNEAQLEKSRLLSDRFSAERPKGSFSTLEIQRTEQGDSAMYLCASSYRDSRETQYFGPGTRLLVL.

The chain is built from TRBV10-3 and TRBJ2-6, with a tentative D call TRBD1 (5 bases). V lost 2 bases, J lost 2 bases, and 7 bases lay in between. CDR3 length: 15 residues. Germline CDR1 and CDR2: ENHRY and SYGVKD. CDR3 sequence: CAISEKGAGANVLTF. In DNA, the CDR3 is TGTGCCATCAGTGAGAAAGGGGCTGGGGCCAACGTCCTGACTTTC.

This clonotype was observed a handful of times. This rearrangement joins TRBV28 to TRBJ2-2; no firm D call. V was shortened by 5 bases and J by 2 bases, with 12 bases between the two germline ends. Per the germline V gene, CDR1 is MDHEN and CDR2 is SYDVKM. The CDR3 is 15 amino acids. The DNA of the CDR3 is TGTGCCAGCAGTACCCCAAACTTAAACACCGGGGAGCTGTTTTTT. Translated: CASSTPNLNTGELFF.

This clonotype has a handful of counts. The J gene is TRBJ2-1, the V gene TRBV10-3, with 10 bases aligning to TRBD2. J was trimmed by 5 bases and V by 6 bases; bases with no gene match: 4. The length of the CDR3 is 14 residues. Germline values: CDR1 ENHRY, CDR2 SYGVKD. The CDR3 here is CAIRPGLADNEQFF. CDR3 coding DNA: TGTGCCATCAGACCCGGACTAGCGGACAATGAGCAGTTCTTC.

The sample holds a few counts of this clonotype. The rearrangement joins TRBV11-2 to TRBJ2-1; TRBD2 aligns across 12 bases. The CDR3 contains 18 residues. Germline V gives CDR1 SGHAT, CDR2 FQNNGV. The ends lost 4 bases at V and 6 bases at J; junction bases unmatched: 13. This chain's CDR3 is CASSSDLLAGGPRNEQFF. Written as DNA, the CDR3 is TGTGCCAGCAGCTCAGATTTGCTAGCGGGAGGGCCTCGCAATGAGCAGTTCTTC.

The CDR3 coding sequence is TGTGCCTGGAGTGTACGTATCAGGGATGAGCAGTTCTTC. The encoded protein is CAWSVRIRDEQFF. The chain recombines TRBV30 with TRBJ2-1; tentatively, D is TRBD1 (5 bases). V gave up 0 bases and J gave up 8 bases, with 11 bases separating them. The CDR3 runs 13 residues. Per the germline V gene, CDR1 is GTSNPN and CDR2 is SVGIG (reference sequence).

The table lists this clonotype with many counts. The rearrangement links TRBV5-1 to TRBJ2-1; weak D call: TRBD2 (6 bases). This CDR3 is built from 18 residues. The V end was cut by 1 base, the J end by 2 bases, with 19 bases between. Looked up from germline, CDR1 is SGHRS and CDR2 is YFSETQ. The chain's CDR3 is CASSLRSGEERPYNEQFF. The CDR3 nucleotides are TGCGCCAGCAGCTTGAGGTCCGGGGAGGAACGCCCCTACAATGAGCAGTTCTTC.

This clonotype was picked up a small number of times. The chain is built from TRBV5-1 and TRBJ2-1; 8 bases map to TRBD2. The junction had 14 bases not matched to a gene; V was cut back by 9 bases and J by 6 bases. CDR3 size: 15 residues. CDR1 is SGHRS, CDR2 YFSETQ, per germline. The CDR3 nucleotides are TGCGCCACCTCGGGCGGGGGGCCACCCCTCAATGAGCAGTTCTTC. This gives the protein CATSGGGPPLNEQFF.

This rearrangement joins TRBV5-1 to TRBJ1-3; 8 nucleotides agree with TRBD1. Germline V lookup: CDR1 SGHRS, CDR2 YFSETQ. V dropped 4 bases and J dropped 3; count of bases not matched to a gene: 9. The CDR3 runs to 16 residues. The chain's CDR3 is CASSRTGISDGNTIYF. The DNA for the CDR3 is TGCGCCAGCAGCCGGACAGGGATCTCTGATGGAAACACCATATATTTT.

The V call is TRBV20-1, the J call TRBJ2-1; 8 bases are shared with TRBD2. The CDR3 extends over 13 amino acids. V trimming: 3 bases; J trimming: 4 bases; junction bases outside the gene matches: 2. CDR1 and CDR2 from the germline V gene are DFQATT and SNEGSKA (reference sequence). CDR3: CSASRGGYNEQFF. CDR3 bases: TGCAGTGCTAGCCGCGGGGGGTACAATGAGCAGTTCTTC.

The CDR3 region has the DNA TGTGCCAGCAGTGGGGGTTACCTGCGGGATGAGCAGTTCTTC. Translated, it gives CASSGGYLRDEQFF. The chain carries TRBV2 and TRBJ2-1, with TRBD2 as a possible D gene (5 bases). V was cut by 4 bases and J by 8 bases, with 15 bases left in between. This CDR3 has 14 residues. Germline values: CDR1 SNHLY, CDR2 FYNNEI.

Only a few counts were recorded for this clonotype. The gene calls are TRBV12-3 or TRBV12-4 and TRBJ2-1; tentatively, D is TRBD1 (5 bases). Trimming cost V 5 bases and J 6 bases, with 23 bases left between them. This CDR3 has 17 amino acids. CDR3 sequence: CASSLWVQGLGRNEQFF. CDR3 in DNA: TGTGCCAGCAGTCTGTGGGTTCAGGGTCTGGGTCGCAATGAGCAGTTCTTC.

This clonotype showed up just a few times. One end of the junction is discordant with germline, which a read error may explain. This chain connects TRBV7-3 to TRBJ2-1, with 10 bases identical to TRBD2. In germline, CDR1 is SGHTA, CDR2 FQGTGA. The CDR3 sequence is 16 residues long. In nucleotides, the CDR3 is TGTGCCAGCAGCATAACCCCGGGACTAGCGTTCAATGAGCAGTTCTTC. The encoded protein is CASSITPGLAFNEQFF.

In its sample, this clonotype was seen a few times. This rearrangement joins TRBV20-1 to TRBJ2-2, with D possibly matching TRBD1 (6 bases). V was trimmed by 6 bases and J by 6 bases, leaving 8 bases between them. The CDR3 sequence is 11 residues long. Germline V CDR1 and CDR2: DFQATT, SNEGSKA (reference sequence). CDR3 amino acids: CSAEGAGELFF. CDR3 in DNA: TGCAGTGCCGAGGGGGCCGGGGAGCTGTTTTTT.

V gene TRBV27 combines with J gene TRBJ2-3; perhaps TRBD2 as D (6 bases). This CDR3 region has 13 residues. V lost 4 bases to trimming and J lost 6 bases, with 11 bases between them. Germline-derived CDR1 and CDR2 are MNHEY and SMNVEV (reference sequence). In DNA, the CDR3 is TGTGCCAGCAGTTCCAGACTAGTGGATACGCAGTATTTT. It yields the protein CASSSRLVDTQYF.

The chain links TRBV27 to TRBJ2-2, with D maybe TRBD2 (6 bases). Trimming took 5 bases from V and 7 from J, leaving 20 bases between them. This CDR3 is 16 amino acids long. Germline values: CDR1 MNHEY, CDR2 SMNVEV (reference sequence). The CDR3 reads CASSTPTRDVDGELFF. The DNA of the CDR3 is TGTGCCAGCAGTACCCCGACTAGGGATGTAGACGGGGAGCTGTTTTTT.

This clonotype was counted a few times. The chain carries TRBV7-3 and TRBJ2-1, with 9 bases that match TRBD2. The germline gives CDR1 SGHTA, CDR2 FQGTGA. This CDR3 spans 16 amino acids. V shed 3 bases and J 7 bases; nucleotides not matched to a gene: 10. CDR3 amino acids: CASSLGGLAGQNEQFF. Here the CDR3 DNA reads TGTGCCAGCAGCTTGGGAGGGCTAGCGGGACAAAATGAGCAGTTCTTC.

The chain employs TRBV6-5 and TRBJ2-3; D is possibly TRBD1 or TRBD2 (5 bases each). Trimming removed 0 bases from V and 1 base from J, with 8 bases in between. Germline loops: CDR1 MNHEY, CDR2 SVGAGI. The CDR3 loop spans 15 amino acids. In DNA form, the CDR3 reads TGTGCCAGCAGTTACTCGGGACCCCGCACAGATACGCAGTATTTT. Translation: CASSYSGPRTDTQYF.

This clonotype was detected only a few times. The J gene is TRBJ1-2, the V gene TRBV2, with TRBD1 matching 7 bases. This CDR3 has 12 residues. Germline V gives CDR1 SNHLY, CDR2 FYNNEI. Germline trimming cut 8 bases from V and 2 bases from J; bases unmatched to any gene: 2. CDR3 in DNA: TGTGCCAGCGACAGGGCGAACTATGGCTACACCTTC. It translates to CASDRANYGYTF.

This clonotype has a count of ten or more. CDR3 sequence: CSVEGPKVHTQYF. The CDR3 nucleotides read TGCAGCGTTGAGGGGCCGAAGGTTCATACGCAGTATTTT. The J gene is TRBJ2-3, the V gene TRBV29-1, with TRBD1 as a possible D gene (5 bases). Germline V CDR1 and CDR2: SQVTM, ANQGSEA. V was clipped by 3 bases and J by 7 bases, with 14 bases between them. The CDR3 totals 13 residues.

This clonotype was counted only a few times. V gene TRBV14 combines with J gene TRBJ2-4, with D possibly being TRBD1 (5 bases). The germline gives CDR1 SGHDN, CDR2 FVKESK. The CDR3 loop spans 13 amino acids. The ends were cut back, 3 bases at V and 2 bases at J, with 5 bases in the middle. As DNA, the CDR3 is TGTGCCAGCAGCCAGGACACCAAAAACATTCAGTACTTC. This gives the protein CASSQDTKNIQYF.

This chain connects TRBV20-1 to TRBJ1-2, with a tentative D call TRBD1 (5 bases). V dropped 4 bases and J dropped 6 bases, with 27 bases sitting between them. Germline V gene sequence: CDR1 DFQATT, CDR2 SNEGSKA (reference sequence). This CDR3 comprises 17 residues. Here the CDR3 reads CSAKRQGARLVYDGYTF. DNA of the CDR3: TGCAGTGCTAAAAGGCAGGGAGCTAGATTAGTTTATGATGGCTACACCTTC.

The chain uses TRBV2 and TRBJ1-2; TRBD1 aligns across 12 bases. With V trimmed by 8 bases and J by 8 bases, 9 bases remained unmatched. The CDR3 loop spans 14 amino acids. CDR1 is SNHLY, CDR2 FYNNEI, per germline. The CDR3 loop reads CASSGTGGVQGYTF. The CDR3 DNA is TGTGCCAGCTCCGGGACAGGGGGCGTTCAAGGCTACACCTTC.

This clonotype was picked up a small number of times. The V call is TRBV11-2, the J call TRBJ2-1, with 9 positions matching TRBD2. V shed 1 base, J shed 2 bases, and the junction held 9 bases outside the gene matches. This CDR3 spans 18 amino acids. Per germline, CDR1 SGHAT and CDR2 FQNNGV. The CDR3: CASSLGLADGVAYNEQFF. The CDR3 nucleotides are TGTGCCAGCAGCTTAGGACTAGCGGACGGAGTTGCCTACAATGAGCAGTTCTTC.

This clonotype has more than one count but fewer than ten. The genes are TRBV25-1 and TRBJ1-1; D is unresolved. The CDR3 has 14 residues. V lost 8 bases and J lost 1, with 14 bases in between. Germline V gene lookup returns CDR1 MGHDK and CDR2 SYGVNS. CDR3 protein: CASSVGPGNTEAFF. CDR3 coding DNA: TGTGCCAGCTCCGTAGGGCCTGGGAACACTGAAGCTTTCTTT.